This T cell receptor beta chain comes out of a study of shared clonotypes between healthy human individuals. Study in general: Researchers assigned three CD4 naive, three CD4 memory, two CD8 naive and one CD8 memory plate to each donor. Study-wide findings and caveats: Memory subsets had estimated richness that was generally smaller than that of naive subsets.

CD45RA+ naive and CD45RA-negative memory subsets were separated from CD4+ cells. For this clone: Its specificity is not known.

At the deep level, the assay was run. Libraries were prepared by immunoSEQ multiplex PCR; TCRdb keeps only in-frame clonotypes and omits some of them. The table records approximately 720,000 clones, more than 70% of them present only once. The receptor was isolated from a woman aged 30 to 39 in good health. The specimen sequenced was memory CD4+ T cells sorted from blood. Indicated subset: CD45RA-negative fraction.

CDR3 bases: TGCGCCAGCAGTCAAATATCCTCGGCAGCCCCCTACAATGAGCAGTTCTTC. Its translation: CASSQISSAAPYNEQFF. The genes are TRBV23-1 and TRBJ2-1; D call uncertain. TRBV23-1 is treated as an ORF (open reading frame) with a function not yet certain. Trimming left V 2 bases short and J 2 bases short, with 16 bases between. This CDR3 comprises 17 residues.